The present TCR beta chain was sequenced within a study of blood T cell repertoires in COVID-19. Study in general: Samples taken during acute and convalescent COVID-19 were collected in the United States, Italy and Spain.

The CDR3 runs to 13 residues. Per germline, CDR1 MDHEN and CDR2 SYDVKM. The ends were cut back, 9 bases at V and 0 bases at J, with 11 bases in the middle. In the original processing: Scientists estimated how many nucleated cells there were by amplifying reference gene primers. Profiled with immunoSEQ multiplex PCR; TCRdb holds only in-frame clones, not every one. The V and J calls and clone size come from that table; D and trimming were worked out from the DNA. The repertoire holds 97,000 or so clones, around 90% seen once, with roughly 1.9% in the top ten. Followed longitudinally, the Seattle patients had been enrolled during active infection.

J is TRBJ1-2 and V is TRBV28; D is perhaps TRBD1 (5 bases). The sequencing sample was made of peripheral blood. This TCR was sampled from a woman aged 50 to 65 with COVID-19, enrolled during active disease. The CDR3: CASNRNPNYGYTF. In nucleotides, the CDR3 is TGTGCCAGTAACAGGAACCCTAACTATGGCTACACCTTC.